This T cell receptor (beta chain) was recorded in a study of T cells expressing NK-cell markers. Using the 5' RACE reads, TCRdb records one entry per CDR3 protein without DNA. This table holds approximately 380,000 distinct CDR3 sequences. There are 13 residues in the CDR3. Looked up from germline, CDR1 is KGHSH and CDR2 is LQKENI. Notes on this clonotype: Its antigen is not known.

Study-level points and caveats: Nothing established the HCMV specificity of expanded NKG2C+ T cell clones.

The specimen sequenced was blood T cells: a sorted CD56 or NKG2C T cell subset, CD4+ or CD8+ T cells, or bulk PBMC T cells (not recorded which). The receptor was derived from a man aged 18 to 70 in good health. This rearrangement joins TRBV18 to TRBJ2-2; TCRdb proposes TRBD1, but this gene call is untestable without DNA. CDR3 in amino acids: CASSKGTDGELFF.